This entry is about one T cell receptor (beta chain). What it binds is not known. This specimen comes from a study of blood T cells in healthy people across ages. Study overall: T cells yielded about one barcoded beta molecule per two cells through template switching. Overall study results and limits: Significant beta diversity loss was already apparent by age roughly 43, declining roughly linearly.

A second about 6 to 12 cycle PCR used barcoded and J-beta primers. TCRdb fed the 5' RACE reads into MiXCR, producing one record per CDR3 protein. The table records fewer than 1 million distinct CDR3 sequences, around 45% of them present only once. Each individual donor underwent a draw of 8.5 to 10 milliliters of peripheral blood. The authors isolated at least 6 million PBMCs per sample. There are 13 residues in the CDR3. Germline CDR1 reads SGHDN; CDR2 reads FVKESK. V was shortened by 2 bases and J by 7 bases, with 6 bases between the two germline ends. V gene TRBV14 combines with J gene TRBJ1-6; D is ambiguous. Sequencing was performed on blood. This TCR came from a man aged 60 to 69 in good health. CDR3 in DNA: TGTGCCAGCAGCCAAAGTATAAATTCACCCCTCCACTTT. It yields the protein CASSQSINSPLHF. Complete variable domain (other parts from reference TRBV14 and TRBJ1-6): EAGVTQFPSHSVIEKGQTVTLRCDPISGHDNLYWYRRVMGKEIKFLLHFVKESKQDESGMPNNRFLAERTGGTYSTLKVQPAELEDSGVYFCASSQSINSPLHFGNGTRLTVT.